This TCR beta chain was sequenced in a study of cytomegalovirus exposure and HLA in healthy donors. General study points: It was reported in a later analysis that an Asian-associated ancestry cluster showed fewer N-insertions than the roughly 660-donor mean. Analysis performed later showed TCR beta chains linked to HLA being more clonally expanded than equally common others. Prior analysis indicated that the majority of TCR beta V segments exhibited productivity approximately 90% or approximately 30% of the time.

The CDR3 has 16 residues. Unmatched junction bases numbered 12, after V lost 5 bases and J lost 4 bases. The germline V gene has CDR1 SGHTA and CDR2 FQGNSA. 13 Jbeta primers and 60 Vbeta primers were used for the PCR. The protocol was immunoSEQ multiplex PCR, while the TCRdb copy is restricted to in-frame clones and leaves out a portion. The table records 100,000 to 150,000 clones, 80% of them present only once. Notes on this clone: No antigen is known for it.

Sequenced: PBMCs. The chain employs TRBV7-2 and TRBJ1-2; the match to TRBD1 covers 8 bases. This sequence was found in a woman between 35 and 50 years old in good health and CMV-seronegative. The CDR3 bases are TGTGCCAGCAGCCGATCGACAGGGGCGCGGAGCTATGGCTACACCTTC. This encodes CASSRSTGARSYGYTF.